Listed below are T cell receptor beta chains from one sample, sequenced in a study of T-cell memory formation after mild COVID-19. In TCRdb, the 5' RACE reads were re-called with MiXCR into one record per CDR3 protein. Of about 470,000 distinct CDR3 sequences listed, around a quarter were seen once; the top ten hold about 12%. Input material: PBMCs or a T cell subset sorted from them (not recorded which). The receptors were gathered from an adult woman who had mild COVID-19 (a few samples of this study predate the infection). Cell type and time point are not known. Both conserved end residues are part of each CDR3. A D gene is named only where the DNA matches it firmly. Some rows have no size entry. The others give once, few or many, or a class for an expanded clone.

TRBV4-1,.,TRBJ1-3,.,CASSQVRGTIYF,TGCGCCAGCAGCCAAGTTCGGGGCACCATATATTTT
TRBV10-3,.,TRBJ1-1,once,CAIEGLGTEAFF,TGTGCCATCGAAGGACTCGGCACTGAAGCTTTCTTT
TRBV20-1,TRBD1,TRBJ2-7,.,CSARGTGGFINEQYF,TGCAGTGCTAGAGGGACAGGGGGGTTCATCAACGAGCAGTACTTC
TRBV20-1,TRBD2,TRBJ2-3,.,CSASSVSVLADTDTQYF,TGCAGTGCTAGTTCAGTCTCGGTTCTAGCGGACACAGATACGCAGTATTTT
TRBV4-1,.,TRBJ1-2,few,CASSPPFGDYGYTF,TGCGCCAGCAGCCCCCCCTTTGGCGACTATGGCTACACCTTC
TRBV7-8,.,TRBJ2-2,many,CASSYQSQINTGELFF,TGTGCCAGCAGTTACCAGTCCCAGATTAACACCGGGGAGCTGTTTTTT
TRBV5-1,.,TRBJ2-7,.,CASSLGSGTPYEQYF,TGCGCCAGCAGCTTGGGTTCCGGGACCCCCTACGAGCAGTACTTC
TRBV9,.,TRBJ2-3,.,CDSSPWMLTTDTQYF,TGTGACAGCAGCCCTTGGATGTTGACCACAGATACGCAGTATTTT
TRBV19,.,TRBJ2-7,.,CASSLGRGIILGHEQYF,TGTGCCAGTAGTCTAGGCCGGGGCATCATCCTCGGGCACGAGCAGTACTTC
TRBV2,.,TRBJ2-1,.,CASRDTGTEQFF,TGTGCCAGCAGGGACACAGGGACTGAGCAGTTCTTC
TRBV29-1,TRBD1,TRBJ2-1,.,CSVGGQGYHEQFF,TGCAGCGTTGGCGGACAGGGGTATCATGAGCAGTTCTTC
TRBV12-3/TRBV12-4,.,TRBJ1-5,few,CASSLGTDLYSNQPQHF,TGTGCCAGCAGTCTGGGGACTGACCTCTATAGCAATCAGCCCCAGCATTTT
TRBV5-4,.,TRBJ2-5,many,CASSRYQETQYF,TGTGCCAGCAGCCGCTACCAAGAGACCCAGTACTTC
TRBV28,TRBD2,TRBJ2-1,few,CASSLWTSGVYNEQFF,TGTGCCAGCAGTTTATGGACTAGCGGGGTATACAATGAGCAGTTCTTC
TRBV12-3/TRBV12-4,.,TRBJ1-6,.,CASSFLQGTLYNSPLHF,TGTGCCAGCAGTTTCCTGCAGGGGACCCTTTATAATTCACCCCTCCACTTT
TRBV4-1,.,TRBJ1-5,.,CASSQDGTTQHF,TGCGCCAGCAGCCAAGATGGGACCACTCAGCATTTT
TRBV12-3/TRBV12-4,.,TRBJ2-1,few,CASSLFGDKRLNEQFF,TGTGCCAGCAGTTTATTCGGGGACAAGAGGTTGAATGAGCAGTTCTTC